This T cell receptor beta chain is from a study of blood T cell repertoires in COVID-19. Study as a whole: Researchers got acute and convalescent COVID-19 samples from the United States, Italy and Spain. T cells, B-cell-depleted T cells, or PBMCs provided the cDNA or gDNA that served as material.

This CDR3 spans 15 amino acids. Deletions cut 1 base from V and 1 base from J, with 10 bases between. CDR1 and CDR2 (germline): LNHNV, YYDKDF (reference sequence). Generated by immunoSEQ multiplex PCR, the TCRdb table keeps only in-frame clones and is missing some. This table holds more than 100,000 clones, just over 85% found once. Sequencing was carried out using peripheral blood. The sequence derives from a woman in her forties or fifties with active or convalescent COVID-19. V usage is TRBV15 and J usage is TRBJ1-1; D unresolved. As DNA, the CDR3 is TGTGCCACCAGCAGAGGATGGGGAGGGAACACTGAAGCTTTCTTT. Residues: CATSRGWGGNTEAFF. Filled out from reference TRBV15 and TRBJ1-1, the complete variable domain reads DAMVIQNPRYQVTQFGKPVTLSCSQTLNHNVMYWYQQKSSQAPKLLFHYYDKDFNNEADTPDNFQSRRPNTSFCFLDIRSPGLGDTAMYLCATSRGWGGNTEAFFGQGTRLTVV.